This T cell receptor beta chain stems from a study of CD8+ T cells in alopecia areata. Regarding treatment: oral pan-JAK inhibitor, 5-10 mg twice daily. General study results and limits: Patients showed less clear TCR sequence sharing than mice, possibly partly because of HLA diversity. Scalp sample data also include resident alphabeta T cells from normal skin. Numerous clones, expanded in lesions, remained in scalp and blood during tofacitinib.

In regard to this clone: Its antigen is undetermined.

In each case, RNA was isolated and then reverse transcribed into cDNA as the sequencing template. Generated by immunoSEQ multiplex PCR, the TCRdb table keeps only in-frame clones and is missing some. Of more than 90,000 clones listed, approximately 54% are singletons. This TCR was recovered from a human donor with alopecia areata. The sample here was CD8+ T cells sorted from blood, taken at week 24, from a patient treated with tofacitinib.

The CDR3 reads CSGYGTPVYEQFF. DNA of the CDR3: TGCTCGGGCTACGGGACCCCCGTCTATGAGCAGTTCTTC. V and J are TRBV29-1 and TRBJ2-1; D could derive from TRBD1 or TRBD2 (5 bases each). Germline V lookup: CDR1 SQVTM, CDR2 ANQGSEA. CDR3 length: 13 residues.